Following are 17 T cell receptor beta chains from one sample sequenced in a study of shared clonotypes between healthy human individuals. Data came from immunoSEQ multiplex PCR; TCRdb stores just in-frame clones and leaves some out. The sample shows 2 million to 2.5 million clones, about 92% of them seen only once. Sample: naive CD4+ T cells from PBMCs. The subset: CD45RA+ positively selected. These receptors were collected from a man between 18 and 29 years old in good health. Some clones in this sample may be carry-over from other donors' samples.

The chain is built from TRBV6-5 and TRBJ2-3, with a weak D call TRBD1 (6 bases). V dropped 6 bases and J dropped 3 bases, with 13 bases sitting between them. CDR1 is MNHEY and CDR2 is SVGAGI in the germline V gene. The CDR3 spans 14 residues. The CDR3 loop reads CASSPARGTDTQYF. The DNA of the CDR3 is TGTGCCAGCAGCCCCGCTAGGGGGACAGATACGCAGTATTTT.

The rearrangement links TRBV28 to TRBJ1-3, with a possible D match to TRBD1 (6 bases). This CDR3 is 14 amino acids long. Germline V gene data show CDR1 as MDHEN and CDR2 as SYDVKM. The germline V and J ends were trimmed by 6 bases and 7 bases, with 16 bases remaining between them. CDR3: CASSLRQVRNTIYF. CDR3 in DNA: TGTGCCAGCAGCCTACGACAGGTTAGGAACACCATATATTTT.

The chain joins TRBV28 to TRBJ1-2; D not resolved. V lost 6 bases and J 4 bases, leaving 18 bases between the germline ends. The CDR3 runs 15 residues. CDR1 is MDHEN, CDR2 SYDVKM, per germline. CDR3 amino acids: CASRSSPQGGYGYTF. The CDR3 region has the DNA TGTGCCAGCAGATCTTCGCCGCAAGGTGGCTATGGCTACACCTTC.

The rearrangement joins TRBV28 to TRBJ1-4; TRBD1 agrees at 9 bases. This CDR3 has 14 amino acids. Germline V gene sequence: CDR1 MDHEN, CDR2 SYDVKM. V gave up 10 bases and J gave up 6 bases; unmatched junction bases: 9. The CDR3 DNA follows: TGTGCCACCCTGACGGGACAGGGACATGAAAAACTGTTTTTT. Encoded protein: CATLTGQGHEKLFF.

This clone appeared a few times. The rearrangement links TRBV29-1 to TRBJ1-1, with no clear D. CDR1 is SQVTM, CDR2 ANQGSEA, per germline. Trimming pared 4 bases from V and 0 bases from J, leaving 12 bases between. This CDR3 region has 14 residues. The DNA of the CDR3 is TGCAGCGTTGGGGTCGGAAGATTGAACACTGAAGCTTTCTTT. Translated: CSVGVGRLNTEAFF.

As concerns this clone: A read error may produce the germline difference seen at one junction end. The chain carries TRBV11-1 and TRBJ1-1, with D perhaps TRBD1 (5 bases). Per the germline V gene, CDR1 is SGHAT and CDR2 is FQDESV (reference sequence). The CDR3 has 13 amino acids. The CDR3 reads CASSWTRDSWWSF. Here the CDR3 DNA reads TGTGCCAGCAGCTGGACCCGGGACTCCTGGTGGTCGTTT.

There are a few counts of this clone. The V call is TRBV11-2, the J call TRBJ2-2; 7 bases map to TRBD2. This CDR3 region has 16 residues. Germline V gives CDR1 SGHAT, CDR2 FQNNGV. With 4 bases clipped from V and 2 bases from J, the junction kept 7 bases outside the gene matches. CDR3 loop: CASSWASGVNTGELFF. As DNA, the CDR3 is TGTGCCAGCAGCTGGGCGAGCGGGGTAAACACCGGGGAGCTGTTTTTT.

This chain joins TRBV6-5 and TRBJ1-2, with 7 bases lining up with TRBD1. The CDR3 has 15 amino acids. Germline V gene lookup returns CDR1 MNHEY and CDR2 SVGAGI. Trimming removed 11 bases from V and 3 bases from J; junction bases left unmatched: 15. CDR3 nucleotides: TGTGCCGGGGTGGAGACAGGGAAAAAAGACTATGGCTACACCTTC. Translated, it gives CAGVETGKKDYGYTF.

V and J are TRBV5-1 and TRBJ2-2, with D possibly called TRBD1 or TRBD2 (5 bases each). The V gene's germline CDR1 is SGHRS and CDR2 YFSETQ. This CDR3 has 18 amino acids. Trimming took 0 bases from V and 2 from J, leaving 17 bases between them. The CDR3 reads CASSLASRGVLNTGELFF. CDR3 nucleotide sequence: TGCGCCAGCAGCTTGGCATCTAGAGGGGTGCTCAACACCGGGGAGCTGTTTTTT. The full variable domain, with the rest looked up from reference TRBV5-1 and TRBJ2-2, is KAGVTQTPRYLIKTRGQQVTLSCSPISGHRSVSWYQQTPGQGLQFLFEYFSETQRNKGNFPGRFSGRQFSNSRSEMNVSTLELGDSALYLCASSLASRGVLNTGELFFGEGSRLTVL.

The table lists this clone with a count of one. Here the CDR3 reads CSAAPGLTYEQYF. The CDR3 bases are TGCAGCGCTGCCCCGGGCCTGACCTACGAGCAGTACTTC. This chain uses TRBV29-1 with TRBJ2-7; D remains unclear. The V and J ends lost 7 bases and 2 bases respectively, with 15 bases between them. The CDR3 has 13 residues. Looked up from germline, CDR1 is SQVTM and CDR2 is ANQGSEA.

V gene TRBV11-1 combines with J gene TRBJ2-1; 8 bases map to TRBD1. This CDR3 contains 15 residues. Per germline, CDR1 SGHAT and CDR2 FQDESV (reference sequence). J gave up 9 bases and V 3 bases, and 10 bases lay outside the gene matches. In DNA, the CDR3 is TGTGCCAGCAGCTTGAACGGGGCAGGGGGCGGTGAGCAGTTCTTC. Translated, it gives CASSLNGAGGGEQFF.

The chain has TRBV28 and TRBJ2-2; D unclear. The germline CDR1 and CDR2 sequences are MDHEN and SYDVKM. Deletions cut 5 bases from V and 0 bases from J, with 13 bases between. The CDR3 spans 16 residues. CDR3 DNA: TGTGCCAGCAGTCTCATCCGGAAATCGAACACCGGGGAGCTGTTTTTT. It translates to CASSLIRKSNTGELFF.

The genes are TRBV15 and TRBJ2-7; D call uncertain. Per germline, CDR1 LNHNV and CDR2 YYDKDF (reference sequence). This CDR3 region has 16 residues. Trimming cost V 0 bases and J 3 bases, with 15 bases left between them. Here the CDR3 reads CATSRDGRSTVYEQYF. The CDR3 region has the DNA TGTGCCACCAGCAGAGATGGACGGTCAACAGTCTACGAGCAGTACTTC.

This chain links TRBV6-1 with TRBJ2-3, with a weak D call TRBD1 (6 bases). Trimming pared 5 bases from V and 6 bases from J, leaving 12 bases between. This CDR3 is 13 amino acids long. CDR1 and CDR2 (germline): MNHNS, SASEGT. CDR3 sequence (DNA): TGTGCCAGCAGTCACAGGGTTCCGGATACGCAGTATTTT. This translates into CASSHRVPDTQYF.

This chain links TRBV4-3 with TRBJ2-2; 8 nucleotides agree with TRBD1. The length of the CDR3 is 16 residues. Germline trimming cut 0 bases from V and 7 bases from J; bases unmatched to any gene: 7. Germline CDR1 reads LGHNA; CDR2 reads YSLEER. This CDR3 is CASSQDIQGVDGELFF. In DNA form, the CDR3 reads TGCGCCAGCAGCCAAGATATACAGGGGGTAGACGGGGAGCTGTTTTTT.

V and J are TRBV5-6 and TRBJ2-5, with TRBD2 matching 11 bases. Germline lookup yields CDR1 SGHDT and CDR2 YYEEEE. This CDR3 is 16 amino acids long. Germline trimming cut 1 base from V and 1 base from J; bases unmatched to any gene: 3. This chain's CDR3 is CASSLLSGRVQETQYF. The CDR3 DNA reads TGTGCCAGCAGCTTGCTTAGCGGGAGGGTCCAAGAGACCCAGTACTTC.

The rearrangement uses TRBV6-5 and TRBJ2-5; 8 nucleotides match TRBD1. The end of the DNA fits TRBJ2-7 better, so the J call may be wrong. This CDR3 spans 15 amino acids. Looked up from germline, CDR1 is MNHEY and CDR2 is SVGAGI. CDR3 sequence (DNA): TGTGCCAGCAGTCCGCCGGGGACAGGAAGCTCCGAGCAGTACTTC. It yields the protein CASSPPGTGSSEQYF.